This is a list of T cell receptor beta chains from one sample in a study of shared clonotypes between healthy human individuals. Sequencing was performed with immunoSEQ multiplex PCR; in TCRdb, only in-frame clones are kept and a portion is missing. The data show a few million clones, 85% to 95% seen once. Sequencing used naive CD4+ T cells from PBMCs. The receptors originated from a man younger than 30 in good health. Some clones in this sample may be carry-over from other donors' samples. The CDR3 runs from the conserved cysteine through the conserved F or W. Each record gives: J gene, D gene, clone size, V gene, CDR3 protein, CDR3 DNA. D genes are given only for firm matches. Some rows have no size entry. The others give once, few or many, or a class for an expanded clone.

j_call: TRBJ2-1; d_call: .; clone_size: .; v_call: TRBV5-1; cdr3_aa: CASSLVAGPYNEQFF; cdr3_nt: TGCGCCAGCAGCTTGGTGGCAGGCCCCTACAATGAGCAGTTCTTC
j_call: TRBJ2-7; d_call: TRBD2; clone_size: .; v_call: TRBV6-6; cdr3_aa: CASSNSGRAFYEQYF; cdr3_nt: TGTGCCAGCAGTAATAGCGGGAGAGCGTTCTACGAGCAGTACTTC
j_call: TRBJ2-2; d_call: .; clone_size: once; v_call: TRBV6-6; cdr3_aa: CAIPRGKNTGELFF; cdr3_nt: TGTGCCATCCCCAGAGGGAAGAACACCGGGGAGCTGTTTTTT
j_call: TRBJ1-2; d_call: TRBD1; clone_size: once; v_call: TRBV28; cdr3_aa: CASSSTPGTGGQYGYTF; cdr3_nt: TGTGCCAGCAGTTCTACTCCCGGGACAGGGGGCCAATATGGCTACACCTTC
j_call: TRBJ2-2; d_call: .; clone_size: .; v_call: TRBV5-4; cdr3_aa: CASSSWGGMNTGELFF; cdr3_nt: TGTGCCAGCAGCTCATGGGGCGGGATGAACACCGGGGAGCTGTTTTTT
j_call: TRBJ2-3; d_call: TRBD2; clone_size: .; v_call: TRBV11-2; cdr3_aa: CASSLGAGGRIGTDTQYF; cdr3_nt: TGTGCCAGCAGCTTAGGAGCGGGAGGGCGAATAGGCACAGATACGCAGTATTTT
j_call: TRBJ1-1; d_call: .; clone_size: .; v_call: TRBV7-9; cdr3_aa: CASSLGEGHTEAFF; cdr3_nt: TGTGCCAGCAGCTTAGGGGAGGGGCACACTGAAGCTTTCTTT
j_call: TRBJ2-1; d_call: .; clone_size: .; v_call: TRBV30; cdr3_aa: CAWSVGNEQFF; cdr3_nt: TGTGCCTGGAGTGTAGGCAATGAGCAGTTCTTC
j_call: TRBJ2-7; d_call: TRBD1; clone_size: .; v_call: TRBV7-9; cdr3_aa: CASSSTEGQTLYEQYF; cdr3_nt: TGTGCCAGCAGCTCGACCGAGGGACAGACGCTTTACGAGCAGTACTTC
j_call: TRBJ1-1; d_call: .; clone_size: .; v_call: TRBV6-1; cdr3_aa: CASSVAITNTEAFF; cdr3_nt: TGTGCCAGCAGTGTTGCCATTACGAACACTGAAGCTTTCTTT
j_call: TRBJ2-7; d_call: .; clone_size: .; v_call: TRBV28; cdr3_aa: CASSLLIRVQDFYEQYF; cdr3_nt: TGTGCCAGCAGTTTATTAATAAGAGTCCAAGATTTTTACGAGCAGTACTTC
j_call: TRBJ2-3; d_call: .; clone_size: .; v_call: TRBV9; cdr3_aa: CASSVDPSRDTQYF; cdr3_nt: TGTGCCAGCAGCGTAGATCCTAGTCGGGATACGCAGTATTTT
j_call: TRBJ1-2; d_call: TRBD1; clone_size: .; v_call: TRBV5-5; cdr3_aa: CASSLMRQGAYGYTF; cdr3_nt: TGTGCCAGCAGCTTGATGAGACAGGGGGCCTATGGCTACACCTTC
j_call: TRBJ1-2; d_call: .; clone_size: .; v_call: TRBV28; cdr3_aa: CASRDGANYGYTF; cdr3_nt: TGTGCCAGCAGAGACGGTGCTAACTATGGCTACACCTTC
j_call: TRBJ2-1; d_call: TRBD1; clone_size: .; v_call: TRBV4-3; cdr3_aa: CASSHIRGGTGYNEQFF; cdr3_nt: TGCGCCAGCAGCCACATAAGAGGGGGGACAGGTTACAATGAGCAGTTCTTC
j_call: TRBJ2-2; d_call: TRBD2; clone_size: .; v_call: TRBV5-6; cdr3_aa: CASSNGLAGTNTGELFF; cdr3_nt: TGTGCCAGCAGCAACGGACTAGCGGGGACCAACACCGGGGAGCTGTTTTTT
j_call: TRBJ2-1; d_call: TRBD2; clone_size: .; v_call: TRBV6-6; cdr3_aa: CASSSAGTRSEQFF; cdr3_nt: TGTGCCAGCAGTTCCGCCGGGACTAGGAGTGAGCAGTTCTTC
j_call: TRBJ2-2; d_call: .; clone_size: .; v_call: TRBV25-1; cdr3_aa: CASRRSDLNTGELFF; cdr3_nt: TGTGCCAGCCGGAGGAGTGACTTGAACACCGGGGAGCTGTTTTTT
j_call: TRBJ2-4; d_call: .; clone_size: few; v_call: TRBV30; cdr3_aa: CAWSVQGNIQYF; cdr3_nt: TGTGCCTGGAGTGTTCAGGGGAACATTCAGTACTTC
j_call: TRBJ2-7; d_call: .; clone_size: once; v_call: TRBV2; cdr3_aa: CASSRDLNYEQYF; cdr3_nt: TGTGCCAGCAGTCGGGACCTAAACTACGAGCAGTACTTC
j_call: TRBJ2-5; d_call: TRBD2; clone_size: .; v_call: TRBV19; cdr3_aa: CASSPRGTTSLGETQYF; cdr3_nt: TGTGCCAGTAGTCCAAGAGGGACTACCTCGTTAGGGGAGACCCAGTACTTC
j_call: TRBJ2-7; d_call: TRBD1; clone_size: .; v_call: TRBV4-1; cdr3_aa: CASSREGQGPSYEQYF; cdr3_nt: TGCGCCAGCAGCCGTGAAGGACAGGGACCGTCCTACGAGCAGTACTTC
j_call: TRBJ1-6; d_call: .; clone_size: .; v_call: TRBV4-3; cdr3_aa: CASSQVRWTYNSPLHF; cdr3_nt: TGCGCCAGCAGCCAAGTCAGGTGGACCTATAATTCACCCCTCCACTTT
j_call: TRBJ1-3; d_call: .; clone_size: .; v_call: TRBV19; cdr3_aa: CASSRGSGNTIYF; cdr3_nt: TGTGCCAGTAGCAGGGGCTCCGGAAACACCATATATTTT
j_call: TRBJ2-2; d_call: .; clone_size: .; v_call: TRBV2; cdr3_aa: CASRAGTQNTGELFF; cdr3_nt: TGTGCCAGCAGGGCCGGGACCCAGAACACCGGGGAGCTGTTTTTT
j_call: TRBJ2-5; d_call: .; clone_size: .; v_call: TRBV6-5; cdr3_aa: CASSYSRQPKETQYF; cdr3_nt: TGTGCCAGCAGTTATAGTCGACAGCCGAAAGAGACCCAGTACTTC
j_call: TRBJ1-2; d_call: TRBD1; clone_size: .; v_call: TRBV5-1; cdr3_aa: CASSFSPGTGTYGYTF; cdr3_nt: TGCGCCAGCAGCTTTTCCCCCGGGACAGGGACCTATGGCTACACCTTC
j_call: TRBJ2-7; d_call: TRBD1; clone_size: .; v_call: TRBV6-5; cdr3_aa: CASSGRTGEGYEQYF; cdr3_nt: TGTGCCAGCAGTGGGCGGACAGGGGAGGGATACGAGCAGTACTTC
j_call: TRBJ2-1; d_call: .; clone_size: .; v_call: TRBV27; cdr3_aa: CASSLFLRGPRSNEQFF; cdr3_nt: TGTGCCAGCAGTTTATTTCTCCGGGGTCCTAGATCCAATGAGCAGTTCTTC
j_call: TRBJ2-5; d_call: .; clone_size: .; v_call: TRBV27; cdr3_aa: CASSLRATRPETQYF; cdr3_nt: TGTGCCAGCAGTTTACGAGCTACTCGCCCAGAGACCCAGTACTTC
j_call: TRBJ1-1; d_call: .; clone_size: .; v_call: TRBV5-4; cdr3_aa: CASSLTGMNTEAFF; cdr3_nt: TGTGCCAGCAGCCTGACAGGAATGAACACTGAAGCTTTCTTT
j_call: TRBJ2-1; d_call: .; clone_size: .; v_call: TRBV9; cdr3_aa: CASSPRWRASSYNEQFF; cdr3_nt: TGTGCCAGCAGCCCCCGTTGGAGGGCGAGCTCCTACAATGAGCAGTTCTTC
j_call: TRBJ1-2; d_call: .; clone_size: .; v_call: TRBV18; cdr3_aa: CASSPGGADYGYTF; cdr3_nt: TGTGCCAGCTCACCAGGGGGGGCTGACTATGGCTACACCTTC
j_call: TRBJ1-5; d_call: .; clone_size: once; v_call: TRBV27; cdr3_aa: CASSLSIRGGQPQHF; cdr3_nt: TGTGCCAGCAGTTTATCGATCAGGGGTGGGCAGCCCCAGCATTTT
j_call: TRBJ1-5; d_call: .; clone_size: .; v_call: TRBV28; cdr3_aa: CASVSGSLWGDNQPQHF; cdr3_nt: TGTGCCAGCGTCTCAGGGTCATTATGGGGAGACAATCAGCCCCAGCATTTT
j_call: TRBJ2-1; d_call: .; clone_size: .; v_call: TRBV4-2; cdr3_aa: CASSPPDNWDEQFF; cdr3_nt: TGTGCCAGCAGCCCCCCGGACAACTGGGATGAGCAGTTCTTC
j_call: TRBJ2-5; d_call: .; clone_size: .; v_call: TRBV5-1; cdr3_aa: CASSSYASPREETQYF; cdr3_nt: TGCGCCAGCAGCTCTTACGCCTCCCCCCGCGAAGAGACCCAGTACTTC
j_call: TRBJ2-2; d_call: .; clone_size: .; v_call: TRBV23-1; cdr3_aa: CATSEKGAPGELFF; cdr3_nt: TGCGCCACCTCAGAGAAAGGGGCTCCCGGGGAGCTGTTTTTT
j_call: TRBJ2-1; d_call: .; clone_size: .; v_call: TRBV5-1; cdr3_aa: CASSLPGSGNEQFF; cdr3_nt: TGCGCCAGCAGCCTACCGGGGAGCGGTAATGAGCAGTTCTTC
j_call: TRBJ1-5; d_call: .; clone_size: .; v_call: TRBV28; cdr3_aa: CASRTGIGQPQHF; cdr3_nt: TGTGCCAGCAGGACTGGGATCGGTCAGCCCCAGCATTTT
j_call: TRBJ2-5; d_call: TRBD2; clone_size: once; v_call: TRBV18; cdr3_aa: CASSPLGLAGGYETQYF; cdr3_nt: TGTGCCAGCTCTCCTTTGGGACTAGCGGGAGGATATGAGACCCAGTACTTC